The entry that follows covers one TCR beta chain sequence. These data belong to a study of blood T cell repertoires in COVID-19. The CDR3 has 16 residues. The ends lost 10 bases at V and 4 bases at J; junction bases unmatched: 17. Per germline, CDR1 LNHDA and CDR2 SQIVND (reference sequence). Original processing methods: Reference gene primer amplification in the assay estimated nucleated cell counts. Produced via immunoSEQ multiplex PCR; TCRdb's table is partial and in-frame only. V, J and clone size are taken as reported in that table, and D and trimming were inferred from the DNA itself. Altogether over 200,000 clones are present, around nine tenths being singletons, with the ten largest covering less than 7.5%.

Material for sequencing was peripheral blood. The V and J genes are TRBV19 and TRBJ1-2; TRBD1 aligns across 8 bases. This TCR derives from a man aged 60 to 69 who had recovered from COVID-19. The CDR3 is CATEDRTGFLGYGYTF. The CDR3 DNA reads as TGTGCCACCGAGGATAGGACAGGGTTTTTGGGCTATGGCTACACCTTC.